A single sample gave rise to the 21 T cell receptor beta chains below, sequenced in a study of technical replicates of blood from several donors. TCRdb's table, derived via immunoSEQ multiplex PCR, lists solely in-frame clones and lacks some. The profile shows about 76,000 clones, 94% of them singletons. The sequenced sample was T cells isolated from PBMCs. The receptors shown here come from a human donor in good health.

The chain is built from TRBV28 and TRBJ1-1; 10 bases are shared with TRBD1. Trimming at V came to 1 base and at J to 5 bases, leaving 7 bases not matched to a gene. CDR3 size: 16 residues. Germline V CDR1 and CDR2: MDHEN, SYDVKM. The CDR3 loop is CASSLSFGTGETEAFF. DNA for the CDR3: TGTGCCAGCAGTTTATCTTTCGGGACAGGGGAAACTGAAGCTTTCTTT.

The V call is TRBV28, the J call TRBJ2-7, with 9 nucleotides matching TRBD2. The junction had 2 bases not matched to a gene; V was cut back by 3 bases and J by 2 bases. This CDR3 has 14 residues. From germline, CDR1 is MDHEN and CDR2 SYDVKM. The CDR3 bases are TGTGCCAGCAGTTTTGAGCGGGAGGCCTACGAGCAGTACTTC. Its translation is CASSFEREAYEQYF.

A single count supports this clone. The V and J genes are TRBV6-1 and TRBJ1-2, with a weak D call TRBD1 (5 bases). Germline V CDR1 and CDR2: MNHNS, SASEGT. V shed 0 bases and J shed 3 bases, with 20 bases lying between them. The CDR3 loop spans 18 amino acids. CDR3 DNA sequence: TGTGCCAGCAGTGAAGCCTTTTCCTGGCAGGGCCCTTACTATGGCTACACCTTC. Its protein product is CASSEAFSWQGPYYGYTF.

CDR3 sequence reads: CASSVGPQVSNQPQHF. CDR3 DNA: TGTGCCAGCAGCGTAGGTCCGCAGGTTAGCAATCAGCCCCAGCATTTT. This chain uses TRBV9 with TRBJ1-5; D uncertain. Per germline, CDR1 SGDLS and CDR2 YYNGEE. The V end was cut by 0 bases, the J end by 0 bases, with 10 bases between. The CDR3 is made up of 16 amino acids.

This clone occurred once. The DNA for the CDR3 is TGTGCCAGCAGCCAAGAATCGCGGGAGGGAGATGAGCAGTTCTTC. It encodes CASSQESREGDEQFF. The chain employs TRBV4-2 and TRBJ2-1, with 9 bases lining up with TRBD2. Trimming removed 0 bases from V and 8 bases from J; junction bases left unmatched: 5. Germline lookup yields CDR1 LGHNA and CDR2 YNFKEQ. This CDR3 has 15 residues.

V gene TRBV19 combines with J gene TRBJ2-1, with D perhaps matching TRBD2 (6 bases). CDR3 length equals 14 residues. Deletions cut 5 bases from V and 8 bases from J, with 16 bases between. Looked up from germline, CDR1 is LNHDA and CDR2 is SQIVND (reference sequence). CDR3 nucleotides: TGTGCCAGTAGTGACGGGACTTACAATGATGAGCAGTTCTTC. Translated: CASSDGTYNDEQFF.

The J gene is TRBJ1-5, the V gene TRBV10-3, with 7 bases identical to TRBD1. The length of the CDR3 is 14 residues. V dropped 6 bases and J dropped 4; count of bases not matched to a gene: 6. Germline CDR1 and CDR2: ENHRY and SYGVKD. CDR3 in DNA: TGTGCCATCAGCGAAGACAGGGTAAATCAGCCCCAGCATTTT. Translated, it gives CAISEDRVNQPQHF.

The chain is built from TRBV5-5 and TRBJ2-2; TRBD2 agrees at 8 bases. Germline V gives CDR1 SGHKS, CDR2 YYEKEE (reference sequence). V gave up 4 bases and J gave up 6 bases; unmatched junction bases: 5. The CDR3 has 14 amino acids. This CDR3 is CASSRLASPGELFF. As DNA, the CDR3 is TGTGCCAGCAGCCGACTAGCGTCTCCCGGGGAGCTGTTTTTT.

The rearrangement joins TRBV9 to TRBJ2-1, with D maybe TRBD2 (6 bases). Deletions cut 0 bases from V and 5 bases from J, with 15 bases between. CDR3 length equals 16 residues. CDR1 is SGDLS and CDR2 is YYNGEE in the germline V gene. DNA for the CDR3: TGTGCCAGCAGCGTAGATTTGGGGGGACCTAACAATGAGCAGTTCTTC. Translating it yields CASSVDLGGPNNEQFF.

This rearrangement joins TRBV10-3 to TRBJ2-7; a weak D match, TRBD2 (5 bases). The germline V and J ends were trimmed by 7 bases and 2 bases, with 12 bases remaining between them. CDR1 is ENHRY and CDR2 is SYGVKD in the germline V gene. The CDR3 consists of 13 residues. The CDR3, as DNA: TGTGCCATCACCCGGACTCCTACCTACGAGCAGTACTTC. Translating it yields CAITRTPTYEQYF.

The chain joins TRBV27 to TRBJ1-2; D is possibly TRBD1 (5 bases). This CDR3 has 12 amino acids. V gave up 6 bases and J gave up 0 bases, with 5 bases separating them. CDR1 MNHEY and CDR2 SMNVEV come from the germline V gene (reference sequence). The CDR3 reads CASRTANYGYTF. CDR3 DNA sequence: TGTGCCAGCAGGACAGCTAACTATGGCTACACCTTC.

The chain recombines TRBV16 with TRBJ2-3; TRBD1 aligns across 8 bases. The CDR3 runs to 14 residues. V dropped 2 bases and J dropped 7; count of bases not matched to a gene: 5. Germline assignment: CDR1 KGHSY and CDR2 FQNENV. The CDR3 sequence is CASSQETGANTQYF. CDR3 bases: TGTGCCAGCAGCCAAGAGACAGGGGCAAATACGCAGTATTTT.

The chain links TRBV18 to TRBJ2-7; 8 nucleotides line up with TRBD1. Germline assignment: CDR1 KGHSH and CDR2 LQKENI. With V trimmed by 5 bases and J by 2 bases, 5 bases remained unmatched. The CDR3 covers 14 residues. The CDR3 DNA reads TGTGCCAGCTCAGCGGACAGGGTTCCCTACGAGCAGTACTTC. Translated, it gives CASSADRVPYEQYF.

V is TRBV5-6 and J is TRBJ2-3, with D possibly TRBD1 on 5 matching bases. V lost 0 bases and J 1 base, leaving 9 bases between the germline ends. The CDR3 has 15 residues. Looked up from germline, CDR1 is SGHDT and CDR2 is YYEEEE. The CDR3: CASSLAQGGTDTQYF. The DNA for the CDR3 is TGTGCCAGCAGCTTGGCCCAGGGTGGCACAGATACGCAGTATTTT. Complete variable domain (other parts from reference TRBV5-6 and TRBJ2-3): DAGVTQSPTHLIKTRGQQVTLRCSPKSGHDTVSWYQQALGQGPQFIFQYYEEEERQRGNFPDRFSGHQFPNYSSELNVNALLLGDSALYLCASSLAQGGTDTQYFGPGTRLTVL.

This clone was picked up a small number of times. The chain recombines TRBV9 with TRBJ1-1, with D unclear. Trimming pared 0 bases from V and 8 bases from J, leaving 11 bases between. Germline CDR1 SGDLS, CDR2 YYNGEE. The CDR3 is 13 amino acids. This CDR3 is CASSVESEGEAFF. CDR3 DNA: TGTGCCAGCAGCGTAGAATCGGAGGGCGAAGCTTTCTTT.

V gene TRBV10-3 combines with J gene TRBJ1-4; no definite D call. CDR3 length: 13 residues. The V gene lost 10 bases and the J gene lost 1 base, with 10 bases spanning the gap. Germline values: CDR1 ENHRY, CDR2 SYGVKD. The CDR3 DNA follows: TGTGCCACAAGGGAGTTAACTAATGAAAAACTGTTTTTT. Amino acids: CATRELTNEKLFF.

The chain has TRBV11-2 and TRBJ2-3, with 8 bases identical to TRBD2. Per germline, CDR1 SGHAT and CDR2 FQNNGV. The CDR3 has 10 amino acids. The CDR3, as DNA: TGTGCGAGTGGCGGGAGGACGCAGTATTTT. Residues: CASGGRTQYF.

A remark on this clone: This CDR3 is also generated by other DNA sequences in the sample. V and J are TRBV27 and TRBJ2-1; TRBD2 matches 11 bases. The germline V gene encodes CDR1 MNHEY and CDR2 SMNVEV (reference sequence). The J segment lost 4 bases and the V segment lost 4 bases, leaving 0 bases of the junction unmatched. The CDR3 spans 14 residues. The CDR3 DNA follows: TGTGCCAGCAGTTGGACTAGCGGGTACAATGAGCAGTTCTTC. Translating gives CASSWTSGYNEQFF.

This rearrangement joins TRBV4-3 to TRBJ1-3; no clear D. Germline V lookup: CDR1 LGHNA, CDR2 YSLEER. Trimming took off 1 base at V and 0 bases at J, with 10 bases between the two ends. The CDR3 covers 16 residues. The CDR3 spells CASSQAATSSGNTIYF. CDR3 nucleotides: TGCGCCAGCAGCCAAGCTGCAACTAGCTCTGGAAACACCATATATTTT.

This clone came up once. CDR3 nucleotides: TGTGCCAGCAGCATCCGGGACACCTTGAACACTGAAGCTTTCTTT. Translation: CASSIRDTLNTEAFF. The chain carries TRBV21-1 and TRBJ1-1; the table gives TRBD1 as D, unverified against the DNA. TRBV21-1 is a known pseudogene. This CDR3 contains 15 residues.

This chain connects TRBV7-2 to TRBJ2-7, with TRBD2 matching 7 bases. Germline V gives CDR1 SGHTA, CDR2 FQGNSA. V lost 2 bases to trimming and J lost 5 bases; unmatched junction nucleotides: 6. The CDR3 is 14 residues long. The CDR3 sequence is CASSLTGGPHEQYF. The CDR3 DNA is TGTGCCAGCAGCTTAACGGGAGGCCCCCACGAGCAGTACTTC.